The entry below gives a single TCR beta chain sequence along with its context. The sample belongs to a study of PD-L1 blockade in urothelial cancer. At the level of the study: Patients initiated atezolizumab in the mid-2010s at 1,200 mg intravenously every 3 weeks. T cells were recovered from blood samples at a median of around 150,000.

Using immunoSEQ multiplex PCR, the repertoire was profiled, and TCRdb retains in-frame clones only, with some absent. The sample includes tens of thousands of clones, approximately 87% seen only once; the top ten take approximately 15%. The time point was: pretreatment peripheral blood. Patients presented with locally advanced or metastatic urothelial carcinoma. Each patient gave between 1 and 8 samples of peripheral blood mononuclear cells, which were collected pretreatment and during treatment. CDR1 SGHNT and CDR2 YENEEA come from the germline V gene. The CDR3 totals 14 residues. V lost 0 bases and J 1 base, leaving 6 bases between the germline ends.

This rearrangement joins TRBV11-3 to TRBJ1-1; D perhaps matches TRBD1 (6 bases). The sequence came from a man in his 60s with urothelial cancer. The sample consisted of PBMCs, taken around atezolizumab (anti-PD-L1) treatment. The CDR3 is CASSLEGANTEAFF. CDR3 nucleotide sequence: TGTGCCAGCAGCTTAGAGGGGGCGAACACTGAAGCTTTCTTT.